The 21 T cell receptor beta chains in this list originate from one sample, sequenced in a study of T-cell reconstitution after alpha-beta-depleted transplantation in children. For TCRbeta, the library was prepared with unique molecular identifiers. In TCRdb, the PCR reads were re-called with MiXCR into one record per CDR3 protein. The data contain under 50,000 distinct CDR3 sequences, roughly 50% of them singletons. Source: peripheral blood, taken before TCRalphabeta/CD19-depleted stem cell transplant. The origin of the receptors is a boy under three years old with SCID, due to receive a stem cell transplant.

CDR3 coding DNA: TGTGCCAGCAGCTTTGACAGGGCCGTAGGCTACACCTTC. Protein: CASSFDRAVGYTF. The rearrangement joins TRBV13 to TRBJ1-2; 7 bases line up with TRBD1. The CDR3 runs to 13 residues. Germline V gives CDR1 PRHDT, CDR2 FYEKMQ (reference sequence). V lost 3 bases and J lost 8; bases outside the gene matches: 6.

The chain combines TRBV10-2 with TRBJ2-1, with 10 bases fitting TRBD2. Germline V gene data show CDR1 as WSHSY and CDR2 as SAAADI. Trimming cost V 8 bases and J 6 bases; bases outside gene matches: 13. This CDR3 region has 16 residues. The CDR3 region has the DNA TGCGCCAGCGGGCATCTAGCGGGGGCCCTCGTCAATGAGCAGTTCTTC. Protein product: CASGHLAGALVNEQFF.

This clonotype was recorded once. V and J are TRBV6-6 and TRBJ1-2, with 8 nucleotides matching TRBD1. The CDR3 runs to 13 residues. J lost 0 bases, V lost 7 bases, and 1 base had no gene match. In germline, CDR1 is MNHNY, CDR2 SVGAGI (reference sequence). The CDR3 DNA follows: TGTGCCAGCACGGACAGGGCTAACTATGGCTACACCTTC. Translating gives CASTDRANYGYTF.

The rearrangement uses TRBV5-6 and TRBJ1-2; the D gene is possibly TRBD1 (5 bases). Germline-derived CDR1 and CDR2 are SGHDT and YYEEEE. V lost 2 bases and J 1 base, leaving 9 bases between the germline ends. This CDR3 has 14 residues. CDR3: CASSFSGHNYGYTF. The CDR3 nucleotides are TGTGCCAGCAGCTTTAGTGGACATAACTATGGCTACACCTTC.

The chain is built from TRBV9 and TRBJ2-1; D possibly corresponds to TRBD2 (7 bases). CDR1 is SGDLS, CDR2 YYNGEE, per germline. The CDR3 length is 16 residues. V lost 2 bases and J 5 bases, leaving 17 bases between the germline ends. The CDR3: CASSVHLAEGDNEQFF. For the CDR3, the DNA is TGTGCCAGCAGCGTCCACCTAGCGGAGGGGGACAATGAGCAGTTCTTC.

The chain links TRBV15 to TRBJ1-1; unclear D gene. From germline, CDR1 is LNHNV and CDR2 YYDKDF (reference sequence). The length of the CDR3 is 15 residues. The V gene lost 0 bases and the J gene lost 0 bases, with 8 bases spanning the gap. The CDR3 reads CATSRDGSVNTEAFF. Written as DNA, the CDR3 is TGTGCCACCAGCAGAGATGGGTCGGTGAACACTGAAGCTTTCTTT. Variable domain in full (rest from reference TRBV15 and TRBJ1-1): DAMVIQNPRYQVTQFGKPVTLSCSQTLNHNVMYWYQQKSSQAPKLLFHYYDKDFNNEADTPDNFQSRRPNTSFCFLDIRSPGLGDTAMYLCATSRDGSVNTEAFFGQGTRLTVV.

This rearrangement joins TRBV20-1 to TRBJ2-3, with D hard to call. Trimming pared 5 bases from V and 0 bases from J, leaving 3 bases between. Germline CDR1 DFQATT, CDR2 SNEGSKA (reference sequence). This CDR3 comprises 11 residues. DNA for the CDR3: TGCAGTGCTGTAAGCACAGATACGCAGTATTTT. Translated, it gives CSAVSTDTQYF.

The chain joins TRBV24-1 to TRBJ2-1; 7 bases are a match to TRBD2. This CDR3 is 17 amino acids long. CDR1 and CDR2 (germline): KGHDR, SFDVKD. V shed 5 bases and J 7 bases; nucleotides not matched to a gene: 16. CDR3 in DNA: TGTGCCACCAGTGCCCCGGGGGGTTTTGAAGGTGGGAATGAGCAGTTCTTC. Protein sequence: CATSAPGGFEGGNEQFF.

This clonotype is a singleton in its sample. Here the CDR3 reads CASSQRLAGGLADYNEQFF. In DNA, the CDR3 is TGTGCCAGCAGCCAACGACTAGCGGGGGGCCTGGCGGACTACAATGAGCAGTTCTTC. The chain couples TRBV4-2 to TRBJ2-1; 13 bases map to TRBD2. CDR3 length: 19 residues. The V gene end was trimmed by 2 bases and the J gene end by 3 bases; junction bases not matched to a gene: 10. Germline CDR1 LGHNA, CDR2 YNFKEQ.

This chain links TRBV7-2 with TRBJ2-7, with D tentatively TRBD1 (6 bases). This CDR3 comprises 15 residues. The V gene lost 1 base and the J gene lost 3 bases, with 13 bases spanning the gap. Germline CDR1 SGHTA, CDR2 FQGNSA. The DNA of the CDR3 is TGTGCCAGCAGCTTAGGGGCAGGGGATTACTACGAGCAGTACTTC. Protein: CASSLGAGDYYEQYF.

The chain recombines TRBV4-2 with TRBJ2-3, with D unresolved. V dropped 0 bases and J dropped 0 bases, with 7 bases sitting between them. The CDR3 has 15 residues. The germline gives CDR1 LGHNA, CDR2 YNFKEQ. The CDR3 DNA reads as TGTGCCAGCAGCCAAGATACTGAGAGCACAGATACGCAGTATTTT. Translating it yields CASSQDTESTDTQYF.

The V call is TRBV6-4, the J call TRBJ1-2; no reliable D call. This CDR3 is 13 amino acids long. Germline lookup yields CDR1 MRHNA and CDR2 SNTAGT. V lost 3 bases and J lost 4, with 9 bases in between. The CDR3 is CASSDGEGYGYTF. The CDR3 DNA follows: TGTGCCAGCAGTGATGGGGAAGGCTATGGCTACACCTTC.

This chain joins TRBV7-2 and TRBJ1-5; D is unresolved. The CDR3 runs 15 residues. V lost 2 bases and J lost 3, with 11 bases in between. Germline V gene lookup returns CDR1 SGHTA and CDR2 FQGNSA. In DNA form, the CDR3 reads TGTGCCAGCAGCTTATATGCACAGTACAATCAGCCCCAGCATTTT. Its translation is CASSLYAQYNQPQHF. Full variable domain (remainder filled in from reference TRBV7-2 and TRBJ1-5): GAGVSQSPSNKVTEKGKDVELRCDPISGHTALYWYRQSLGQGLEFLIYFQGNSAPDKSGLPSDRFSAERTGGSVSTLTIQRTQQEDSAVYLCASSLYAQYNQPQHFGDGTRLSIL.

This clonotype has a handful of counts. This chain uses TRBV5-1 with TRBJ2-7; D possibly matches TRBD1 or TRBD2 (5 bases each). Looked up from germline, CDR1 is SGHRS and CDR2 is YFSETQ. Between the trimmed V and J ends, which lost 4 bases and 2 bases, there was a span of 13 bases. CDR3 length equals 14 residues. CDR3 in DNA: TGCGCCAGCAGCCGGGGCTCAGGAACCTACGAGCAGTACTTC. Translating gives CASSRGSGTYEQYF.

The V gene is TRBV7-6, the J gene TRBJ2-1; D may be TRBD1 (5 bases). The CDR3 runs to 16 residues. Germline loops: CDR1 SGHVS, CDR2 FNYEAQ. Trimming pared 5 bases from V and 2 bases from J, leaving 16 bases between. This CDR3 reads CASSPSAPGPYNEQFF. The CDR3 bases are TGTGCCAGCAGCCCGTCTGCCCCAGGGCCCTACAATGAGCAGTTCTTC.

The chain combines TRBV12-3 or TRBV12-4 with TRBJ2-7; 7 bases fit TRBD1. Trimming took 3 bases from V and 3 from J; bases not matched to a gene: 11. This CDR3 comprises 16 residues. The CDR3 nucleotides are TGTGCCAGCAGTTTCTCCACAGGGGTTGTGTTCTACGAGCAGTACTTC. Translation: CASSFSTGVVFYEQYF.

CDR3 in DNA: TGTGCCAGCAGCCAGAGGATGGGATATGGCTACACCTTC. This codes for CASSQRMGYGYTF. The rearrangement joins TRBV5-6 to TRBJ1-2; D ambiguous. The germline CDR1 and CDR2 sequences are SGHDT and YYEEEE. The ends were cut back, 4 bases at V and 5 bases at J, with 12 bases in the middle. This CDR3 spans 13 amino acids.

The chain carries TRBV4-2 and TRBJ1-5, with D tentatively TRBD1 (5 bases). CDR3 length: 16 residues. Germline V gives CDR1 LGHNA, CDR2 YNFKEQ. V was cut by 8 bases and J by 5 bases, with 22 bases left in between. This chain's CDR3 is CASGPGGRWKDQPQHF. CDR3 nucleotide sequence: TGTGCCAGCGGCCCCGGGGGGAGGTGGAAGGATCAGCCCCAGCATTTT.

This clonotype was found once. In DNA, the CDR3 is TGCGCCAGCAGTACGGTCAGGGGGCGGGACGAGCAGTACTTC. It translates to CASSTVRGRDEQYF. The chain uses TRBV5-1 and TRBJ2-7, with 8 bases lining up with TRBD1. Trimming cost V 5 bases and J 5 bases; bases outside gene matches: 9. This CDR3 is built from 14 residues. Germline-derived CDR1 and CDR2 are SGHRS and YFSETQ.

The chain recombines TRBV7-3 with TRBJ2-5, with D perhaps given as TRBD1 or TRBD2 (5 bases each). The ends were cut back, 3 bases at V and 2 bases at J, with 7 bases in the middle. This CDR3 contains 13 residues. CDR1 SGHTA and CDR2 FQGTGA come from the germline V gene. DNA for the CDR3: TGTGCCAGCAGCTTGGGGGTTCAAGAGACCCAGTACTTC. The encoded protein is CASSLGVQETQYF.

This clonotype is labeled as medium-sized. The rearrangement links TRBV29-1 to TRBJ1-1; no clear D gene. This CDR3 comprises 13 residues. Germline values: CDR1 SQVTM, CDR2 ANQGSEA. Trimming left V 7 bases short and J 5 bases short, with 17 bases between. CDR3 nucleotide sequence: TGCAGCGCAACTGCGGCGGAGAGGACTGAAGCTTTCTTT. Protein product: CSATAAERTEAFF.